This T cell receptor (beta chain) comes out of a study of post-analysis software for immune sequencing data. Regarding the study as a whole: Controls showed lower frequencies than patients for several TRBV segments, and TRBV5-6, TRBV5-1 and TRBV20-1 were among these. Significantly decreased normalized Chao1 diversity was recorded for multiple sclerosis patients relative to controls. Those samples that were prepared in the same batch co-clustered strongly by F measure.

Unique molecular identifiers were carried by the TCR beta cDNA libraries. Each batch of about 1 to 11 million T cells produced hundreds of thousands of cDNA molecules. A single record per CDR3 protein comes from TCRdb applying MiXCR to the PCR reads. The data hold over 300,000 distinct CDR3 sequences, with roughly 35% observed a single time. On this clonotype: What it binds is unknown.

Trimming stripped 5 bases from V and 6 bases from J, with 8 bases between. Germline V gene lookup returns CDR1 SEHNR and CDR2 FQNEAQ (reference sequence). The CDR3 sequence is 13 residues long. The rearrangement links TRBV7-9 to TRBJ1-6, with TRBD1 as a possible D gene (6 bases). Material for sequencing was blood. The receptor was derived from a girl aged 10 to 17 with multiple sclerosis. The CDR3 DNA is TGTGCCAGCAGCACAGGGTTTAATTCACCCCTCCACTTT. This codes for CASSTGFNSPLHF.